What follows are 32 T cell receptor beta chains derived from one specimen sequenced in a study of early T cells in non-severe SARS-CoV-2 infection. TCRdb reanalysed the 5' RACE reads using MiXCR and keeps one entry per CDR3 protein. The data contain some 40,000 distinct CDR3 sequences, around 3.9% of them singletons. Sequencing was performed on whole blood. Receptor source: an adult who was a healthcare worker with PCR-confirmed SARS-CoV-2 infection or an uninfected control (not recorded which).

This clonotype has ten or more counts. The V call is TRBV3-1, the J call TRBJ2-5; weak D call: TRBD1 (6 bases). V was trimmed by 0 bases and J by 6 bases, leaving 8 bases between them. Looked up from germline, CDR1 is LGHDT and CDR2 is YNNKEL (reference sequence). This CDR3 comprises 13 residues. CDR3 amino acids: CASSQDRGKTQYF. CDR3 coding DNA: TGTGCCAGCAGCCAAGACAGGGGCAAGACCCAGTACTTC.

This clonotype was counted at least ten times. J is TRBJ1-5 and V is TRBV4-1; the match to TRBD1 covers 7 bases. The CDR3 contains 16 residues. Germline lookup yields CDR1 MGHRA and CDR2 YSYEKL. After removal of 5 bases from V and 5 bases from J, the junction contained 12 bases not matched to a gene. The DNA of the CDR3 is TGCGCCAGCAGCATAAAGTGGGGTACAGGGGATCAGCCCCAGCATTTT. Residues: CASSIKWGTGDQPQHF.

This clonotype was observed at least ten times. The chain has TRBV6-2 or TRBV6-3 and TRBJ2-1; 7 nucleotides align to TRBD1. With V trimmed by 5 bases and J by 2 bases, 21 bases remained unmatched. The CDR3 has 20 amino acids. Germline V gives CDR1 MNHEY, CDR2 SVGEGT. DNA for the CDR3: TGTGCCAGCAGTACTTCCGTCGGGCAAGAGGACAGGTTCCCCTACAATGAGCAGTTCTTC. Amino acid sequence: CASSTSVGQEDRFPYNEQFF.

This clonotype occurred many times. This chain links TRBV20-1 with TRBJ2-7, with 13 positions matching TRBD2. The germline gives CDR1 DFQATT, CDR2 SNEGSKA (reference sequence). The V segment lost 0 bases and the J segment 6 bases; nucleotides outside the gene matches: 5. The CDR3 runs to 15 residues. The CDR3 sequence: CSAREGTSGKVEQYF. The CDR3, as DNA: TGCAGTGCTAGAGAAGGGACTAGCGGGAAGGTCGAGCAGTACTTC.

This clonotype occurred many times. The V gene is TRBV12-3 or TRBV12-4, the J gene TRBJ2-7, with 7 bases that match TRBD1. This CDR3 has 19 amino acids. J gave up 3 bases and V 2 bases, and 19 bases lay outside the gene matches. CDR3 sequence (DNA): TGTGCCAGCAGTTTAAACATTACGATGGATGACAGGGAGATCTACGAGCAGTACGTC. It yields the protein CASSLNITMDDREIYEQYV.

This clonotype was observed at least ten times. V usage is TRBV9 and J usage is TRBJ2-1, with 7 bases lining up with TRBD2. The germline V gene encodes CDR1 SGDLS and CDR2 YYNGEE. Unmatched junction bases numbered 7, after V lost 3 bases and J lost 1 base. The CDR3 spans 16 residues. The CDR3 nucleotides are TGTGCCAGCAGCGGCCGAAAAGCGGGATCCTACAATGAGCAGTTCTTC. It specifies CASSGRKAGSYNEQFF.

The chain has TRBV4-2 and TRBJ2-2; 8 nucleotides align to TRBD1. The length of the CDR3 is 17 residues. V shed 4 bases, J shed 1 base, and the junction held 8 bases outside the gene matches. Germline CDR1 reads LGHNA; CDR2 reads YNFKEQ. CDR3 sequence: CASSPQTGAGNTGELFF. CDR3 nucleotides: TGTGCCAGCAGCCCGCAGACAGGGGCGGGGAACACCGGGGAGCTGTTTTTT.

In regard to this clonotype: Its ends do not fully match the called genes, so a read error is possible. V gene TRBV10-3 combines with J gene TRBJ1-4, with 8 bases lining up with TRBD1. The CDR3 is 16 residues long. CDR1 is ENHRY and CDR2 is SYGVKD in the germline V gene. CDR3 sequence reads: CGISFSATGADEKLFF. As DNA, the CDR3 is TGTGGCATCAGTTTCTCAGCGACAGGGGCGGATGAAAAACTGTTTTTT.

This clonotype was detected only a few times. The rearrangement uses TRBV29-1 and TRBJ2-5, with TRBD2 as a possible D gene (5 bases). CDR1 and CDR2 from the germline V gene are SQVTM and ANQGSEA. The V end lost 3 bases, the J end lost 5 bases, and 16 bases lay between the germline ends. There are 14 residues in the CDR3. The CDR3 DNA sequence: TGCAGCGTTGACGAACCGGGGTCAAGGGAGACCCAGTACTTC. This translates into CSVDEPGSRETQYF.

Many counts were recorded for this clonotype. The chain recombines TRBV7-2 with TRBJ2-1; D not certain. Germline V gene sequence: CDR1 SGHTA, CDR2 FQGNSA. The ends were cut back, 2 bases at V and 9 bases at J, with 11 bases in the middle. The CDR3 has 13 residues. The DNA for the CDR3 is TGTGCCAGCAGCTTACCCCCTGCTGGTGAGCAGTTCTTC. Translating gives CASSLPPAGEQFF.

This clonotype was detected ten times or more. DNA for the CDR3: TGCAGCGTTGAAGGAGCGGGGGGCGATCACCTATCCTATAATTCACCCCTCCACTTT. It is translated as CSVEGAGGDHLSYNSPLHF. This sequence joins TRBV29-1 and TRBJ1-6; the D gene is possibly TRBD1 (6 bases). Germline V gives CDR1 SQVTM, CDR2 ANQGSEA. The V and J ends lost 1 base and 1 base respectively, with 20 bases between them. This CDR3 is 19 amino acids long.

This chain connects TRBV20-1 to TRBJ2-1; no definite D call. The germline gives CDR1 DFQATT, CDR2 SNEGSKA (reference sequence). V was trimmed by 3 bases and J by 1 base, leaving 7 bases between them. This CDR3 has 13 residues. The CDR3 region has the DNA TGCAGTGCTAGGAGCCCTTCCTACAATGAGCAGTTCTTC. It specifies CSARSPSYNEQFF.

The V call is TRBV6-2 or TRBV6-3, the J call TRBJ2-7, with D possibly being TRBD2 (6 bases). CDR1 and CDR2 from the germline V gene are MNHEY and SVGEGT. With 2 bases removed from V and 3 bases from J, the gap between germline ends came to 20 bases. This CDR3 is 17 amino acids long. In nucleotides, the CDR3 is TGTGCCAGCAGTTACCCGCCGGTTCGTGGTAGCGGCTACGAGCAGTACTTC. This codes for CASSYPPVRGSGYEQYF.

This clonotype was detected ten times or more. Mismatch with germline at one junction end may stem from a read error. The chain uses TRBV4-2 and TRBJ2-1, with TRBD2 matching over 8 bases. The germline gives CDR1 LGHNA, CDR2 YNFKEQ. The CDR3 has 16 amino acids. CDR3 in amino acids: CASSQTPTGGPDNSVF. The CDR3 bases are TGTGCCAGCAGCCAGACCCCAACGGGAGGGCCGGATAACAGCGTCTTC.

This clonotype was seen at least ten times. The rearrangement joins TRBV27 to TRBJ1-1; no reliable D call. Germline-derived CDR1 and CDR2 are MNHEY and SMNVEV (reference sequence). Trimming took 2 bases from V and 0 from J, leaving 4 bases between them. This CDR3 is 13 amino acids long. The CDR3 DNA reads TGTGCCAGCAGTTTAATGGTGAACACTGAAGCTTTCTTT. Translating gives CASSLMVNTEAFF.

This clonotype was observed at least ten times. This chain uses TRBV28 with TRBJ2-3; a weak D match, TRBD1 (5 bases). CDR3 length: 17 amino acids. The V end lost 3 bases, the J end lost 0 bases, and 16 bases lay between the germline ends. CDR1 is MDHEN, CDR2 SYDVKM, per germline. Here the CDR3 DNA reads TGTGCCAGCAGTTTTAGGCAGCAGACAGCTAGCACAGATACGCAGTATTTT. Residues: CASSFRQQTASTDTQYF.

By sample fraction, this clonotype is medium-sized (0.01 to 0.1%). V and J are TRBV11-2 and TRBJ1-1; no clear D gene. Trimming shortened V by 3 bases and J by 1 base, and 6 bases separated the two germline ends. The CDR3 is 13 residues long. The germline V gene encodes CDR1 SGHAT and CDR2 FQNNGV. The CDR3 DNA is TGTGCCAGCAGCTTTTCGGGGAACACTGAAGCTTTCTTT. Its translation is CASSFSGNTEAFF.

The sample holds many counts of this clonotype. This chain joins TRBV27 and TRBJ2-3; D call uncertain. In germline, CDR1 is MNHEY, CDR2 SMNVEV (reference sequence). V lost 5 bases and J lost 2, with 20 bases in between. This CDR3 is 17 amino acids long. The CDR3: CASSPSWVLQNTDTQYF. CDR3 nucleotide sequence: TGTGCCAGCAGTCCGTCGTGGGTGCTCCAAAACACAGATACGCAGTATTTT.

This clonotype was observed at least ten times. This chain links TRBV7-2 with TRBJ1-1; D perhaps matches TRBD1 (6 bases). Trimming cost V 1 base and J 4 bases, with 10 bases left between them. The CDR3 is 14 residues long. The germline V gene has CDR1 SGHTA and CDR2 FQGNSA. CDR3 in DNA: TGTGCCAGCAGCTTAGAAAGAGGGGGCACTGAAGCTTTCTTT. Encoded protein: CASSLERGGTEAFF.

In this sample, this clonotype turned up many times. J is TRBJ2-2 and V is TRBV6-2 or TRBV6-3, with D hard to call. The germline V gene encodes CDR1 MNHEY and CDR2 SVGEGT. V lost 5 bases and J lost 0, with 10 bases in between. The length of the CDR3 is 15 residues. The CDR3 DNA is TGTGCCAGCAGTGTGGCCTACACGAACACCGGGGAGCTGTTTTTT. Protein product: CASSVAYTNTGELFF.

The chain combines TRBV5-1 with TRBJ2-1, with a possible D match to TRBD2 (6 bases). Germline V gene data show CDR1 as SGHRS and CDR2 as YFSETQ. The V gene lost 5 bases and the J gene lost 5 bases, with 11 bases spanning the gap. The CDR3 is 13 amino acids. CDR3 DNA: TGCGCCAGCAGAGGCGGGGCTGACAATGAGCAGTTCTTC. Translating gives CASRGGADNEQFF.

V is TRBV29-1 and J is TRBJ2-5, with 8 positions matching TRBD2. This CDR3 is 13 amino acids long. Germline trimming cut 5 bases from V and 4 bases from J; bases unmatched to any gene: 6. Germline V gene sequence: CDR1 SQVTM, CDR2 ANQGSEA. The CDR3 nucleotides are TGCAGCGTTTTATCCGGGACTAGAGAGACCCAGTACTTC. This translates into CSVLSGTRETQYF.

The V gene is TRBV6-2 or TRBV6-3, the J gene TRBJ2-1; D possibly corresponds to TRBD1 (5 bases). Looked up from germline, CDR1 is MNHEY and CDR2 is SVGEGT. The CDR3 spans 12 residues. V was clipped by 2 bases and J by 8 bases, with 7 bases between them. The CDR3: CASSYRGYEQFF. CDR3 DNA sequence: TGTGCCAGCAGTTACAGGGGCTATGAGCAGTTCTTC.

This clonotype was observed many times. The chain is built from TRBV29-1 and TRBJ2-2, with TRBD1 matching 7 bases. The CDR3 is 13 amino acids. CDR1 is SQVTM, CDR2 ANQGSEA, per germline. V shed 4 bases, J shed 8 bases, and the junction held 7 bases outside the gene matches. In DNA form, the CDR3 reads TGCAGCGTTGGGTGGACAGGTCTGGGGGAGCTGTTTTTT. Encoded protein: CSVGWTGLGELFF.

This clonotype has ten or more counts. This chain links TRBV19 with TRBJ2-1; TRBD2 matches at 7 bases. Germline CDR1 LNHDA, CDR2 SQIVND (reference sequence). The CDR3 spans 15 residues. The junction had 7 bases not matched to a gene; V was cut back by 3 bases and J by 5 bases. CDR3 coding DNA: TGTGCCAGTAGTATTTTTGGCGGGAGCGACAATGAGCAGTTCTTC. Its translation: CASSIFGGSDNEQFF.

This clonotype was seen ten or more times. This sequence joins TRBV27 and TRBJ1-6, with D possibly being TRBD1 (6 bases). The CDR3 is 15 residues long. Trimming pared 5 bases from V and 0 bases from J, leaving 8 bases between. Looked up from germline, CDR1 is MNHEY and CDR2 is SMNVEV (reference sequence). CDR3 amino acids: CASSVQGSYNSPLHF. The CDR3 DNA reads TGTGCCAGCAGTGTACAGGGCTCCTATAATTCACCCCTCCACTTT.

This clonotype was recorded many times. This chain joins TRBV28 and TRBJ1-5; a possible D gene is TRBD1 (6 bases). Per germline, CDR1 MDHEN and CDR2 SYDVKM. Trimming pared 8 bases from V and 7 bases from J, leaving 15 bases between. CDR3 length: 13 residues. The CDR3 sequence: CASFKQGYQPQHF. The CDR3 nucleotides are TGTGCCAGCTTTAAACAGGGATACCAGCCCCAGCATTTT. The variable domain in full, completed from reference TRBV28 and TRBJ1-5, reads DVKVTQSSRYLVKRTGEKVFLECVQDMDHENMFWYRQDPGLGLRLIYFSYDVKMKEKGDIPEGYSVSREKKERFSLILESASTNQTSMYLCASFKQGYQPQHFGDGTRLSIL.

This clonotype was seen repeatedly, ten times or more. The V call is TRBV7-2, the J call TRBJ2-1; 7 positions match TRBD2. The CDR3 is made up of 13 amino acids. J gave up 7 bases and V 1 base, and 1 base lay outside the gene matches. Germline V CDR1 and CDR2: SGHTA, FQGNSA. In DNA form, the CDR3 reads TGTGCCAGCAGCTTAGGGGAGGGGAATGAGCAGTTCTTC. It translates to CASSLGEGNEQFF.

This clonotype was seen many times. The chain joins TRBV7-9 to TRBJ2-7, with D tentatively TRBD2 (6 bases). The V gene lost 4 bases and the J gene lost 5 bases, with 27 bases spanning the gap. Germline values: CDR1 SEHNR, CDR2 FQNEAQ (reference sequence). The CDR3 consists of 18 residues. DNA for the CDR3: TGTGCCAGCAGCTCCTCCTACTGGGGGGATTCATTGGAGGACGAGCAGTACTTC. Its translation: CASSSSYWGDSLEDEQYF.

This clonotype was counted many times. The chain employs TRBV30 and TRBJ1-3; D possibly corresponds to TRBD1 (5 bases). The CDR3 has 15 amino acids. Trimming took off 1 base at V and 0 bases at J, with 10 bases between the two ends. Germline values: CDR1 GTSNPN, CDR2 SVGIG (reference sequence). For the CDR3, the DNA is TGTGCCTGGAGTGCCGACAGTCACTCTGGAAACACCATATATTTT. This translates into CAWSADSHSGNTIYF.

This clonotype was detected ten times or more. The genes are TRBV20-1 and TRBJ2-5; 7 bases align to TRBD2. Per germline, CDR1 DFQATT and CDR2 SNEGSKA (reference sequence). CDR3 length: 15 residues. V was pared by 4 bases and J by 4 bases, with 12 bases of the junction left unmatched. The CDR3 region is CSAKPAAGIGETQYF. The CDR3 DNA follows: TGCAGTGCTAAGCCCGCAGCGGGAATAGGAGAGACCCAGTACTTC.

The chain links TRBV19 to TRBJ2-7; maybe TRBD1 (5 bases). Germline V lookup: CDR1 LNHDA, CDR2 SQIVND (reference sequence). The CDR3 spans 14 residues. V was trimmed by 11 bases and J by 2 bases, leaving 19 bases between them. The CDR3 here is CASKPDSWAYEQYF. The CDR3 bases are TGTGCCTCCAAGCCCGACAGTTGGGCCTACGAGCAGTACTTC.